One and the same sample provided the 16 T cell receptor beta chains below, sequenced in a study of blood T cell repertoires in COVID-19. The data were produced by immunoSEQ multiplex PCR, yet TCRdb's version contains in-frame clones alone and is incomplete. The data hold approximately 210,000 clones, with around 84% observed a single time. The sequencing sample was made of peripheral blood. The receptors shown here come from a man younger than 45 with active or convalescent COVID-19.

For the CDR3, the DNA is TGTGCCAGCAGTGCGCCGGGACAGGGGGACTATCAGCCCCAGCATTTT. Its translation: CASSAPGQGDYQPQHF. This chain connects TRBV28 to TRBJ1-5; 11 bases line up with TRBD1. V trimming: 5 bases; J trimming: 5 bases; junction bases outside the gene matches: 8. The CDR3 is made up of 16 amino acids. The germline V gene has CDR1 MDHEN and CDR2 SYDVKM.

This rearrangement joins TRBV4-1 to TRBJ2-3; 8 bases match TRBD2. CDR1 and CDR2 from the germline V gene are MGHRA and YSYEKL. With V trimmed by 4 bases and J by 2 bases, 11 bases remained unmatched. This CDR3 is built from 17 residues. The CDR3 is CASSLRGGAGATDTQYF. CDR3 DNA sequence: TGCGCCAGCAGCCTCCGAGGAGGAGCGGGGGCCACAGATACGCAGTATTTT.

V and J are TRBV28 and TRBJ1-4; the match to TRBD1 covers 7 bases. CDR1 is MDHEN, CDR2 SYDVKM, per germline. V trimming: 4 bases; J trimming: 8 bases; junction bases outside the gene matches: 7. The CDR3 runs to 14 residues. CDR3 nucleotides: TGTGCCAGCAGTTCCAACAGGGGAAGCGAAAAACTGTTTTTT. Translated: CASSSNRGSEKLFF.

The chain joins TRBV5-4 to TRBJ2-1; D unclear. The germline V and J ends were trimmed by 0 bases and 0 bases, with 13 bases remaining between them. The CDR3 has 17 residues. CDR1 SGHNT and CDR2 YYREEE come from the germline V gene (reference sequence). CDR3 in amino acids: CASSLALGGNSYNEQFF. Written as DNA, the CDR3 is TGTGCCAGCAGCTTGGCTCTTGGCGGCAACTCCTACAATGAGCAGTTCTTC.

This chain joins TRBV18 and TRBJ2-7; D unresolved. Looked up from germline, CDR1 is KGHSH and CDR2 is LQKENI. CDR3 length equals 12 residues. Trimming took off 6 bases at V and 3 bases at J, with 9 bases between the two ends. The CDR3 DNA sequence: TGTGCCAGCTCGCCCTCAGTCTACGAGCAGTACTTC. It codes for CASSPSVYEQYF.

This chain uses TRBV2 with TRBJ1-5; 10 bases map to TRBD1. Trimming took 6 bases from V and 5 from J; bases not matched to a gene: 7. This CDR3 comprises 15 residues. CDR1 SNHLY and CDR2 FYNNEI come from the germline V gene. CDR3 nucleotide sequence: TGTGCCAGCAGCCCCGGGACAGGGGAGTATCAGCCCCAGCATTTT. This translates into CASSPGTGEYQPQHF.

Remarks on this clone: The sample has other DNA sequences that encode this CDR3 too. This chain connects TRBV5-4 to TRBJ1-6; D is perhaps TRBD1 (5 bases). CDR1 is SGHNT, CDR2 YYREEE, per germline (reference sequence). V lost 4 bases and J 9 bases, leaving 11 bases between the germline ends. CDR3 length: 13 amino acids. This CDR3 is CASSLGGGSPLHF. CDR3 nucleotides: TGTGCCAGCAGCCTCGGGGGTGGTTCACCCCTCCACTTT.

The rearrangement joins TRBV4-3 to TRBJ2-6; 9 nucleotides match TRBD1. Looked up from germline, CDR1 is LGHNA and CDR2 is YSLEER. J was trimmed by 2 bases and V by 4 bases; bases with no gene match: 6. This CDR3 spans 17 amino acids. The CDR3 loop is CASSRDRVPTGANVLTF. The DNA for the CDR3 is TGCGCCAGCAGCCGGGACAGGGTCCCGACTGGGGCCAACGTCCTGACTTTC.

The chain is built from TRBV4-2 and TRBJ2-7, with D tentatively TRBD2 (6 bases). The CDR3 spans 14 residues. Trimming cost V 2 bases and J 1 base, with 9 bases left between them. Germline CDR1 and CDR2: LGHNA and YNFKEQ. DNA of the CDR3: TGTGCCAGCAGCCAATGGCGGGGTTCCTACGAGCAGTACTTC. Translated: CASSQWRGSYEQYF.

This clone was seen once. The CDR3 here is CASSLGGTGGFYGYTF. CDR3 in DNA: TGTGCCAGCAGCTTAGGGGGGACAGGGGGATTCTATGGCTACACCTTC. The V gene is TRBV9, the J gene TRBJ1-2; 11 bases align to TRBD1. The V gene end was trimmed by 4 bases and the J gene end by 4 bases; junction bases not matched to a gene: 9. CDR3 length: 16 residues. The germline gives CDR1 SGDLS, CDR2 YYNGEE. Drawing the rest from reference TRBV9 and TRBJ1-2, the complete variable domain is DSGVTQTPKHLITATGQRVTLRCSPRSGDLSVYWYQQSLDQGLQFLIQYYNGEERAKGNILERFSAQQFPDLHSELNLSSLELGDSALYFCASSLGGTGGFYGYTFGSGTRLTVV.

V usage is TRBV6-5 and J usage is TRBJ2-7; D is perhaps TRBD1 (5 bases). Trimming took off 0 bases at V and 4 bases at J, with 10 bases between the two ends. This CDR3 spans 14 amino acids. The germline V gene has CDR1 MNHEY and CDR2 SVGAGI. Written as DNA, the CDR3 is TGTGCCAGCAGTTACTCGATTCAGGGATACGAGCAGTACTTC. This gives the protein CASSYSIQGYEQYF.

J is TRBJ2-7 and V is TRBV11-2; TRBD2 agrees at 7 bases. J gave up 0 bases and V 2 bases, and 4 bases lay outside the gene matches. CDR1 is SGHAT and CDR2 is FQNNGV in the germline V gene. The CDR3 is 15 residues long. The CDR3 nucleotides read TGTGCCAGCAGCTTAAACGGCGGGAGCTCCTACGAGCAGTACTTC. Protein sequence: CASSLNGGSSYEQYF.

The gene calls are TRBV18 and TRBJ2-2, with 9 bases fitting TRBD1. From germline, CDR1 is KGHSH and CDR2 LQKENI. Trimming at V came to 3 bases and at J to 9 bases, leaving 5 bases not matched to a gene. This CDR3 has 14 amino acids. In DNA form, the CDR3 reads TGTGCCAGCTCACCTTGGACAGGGGACTGGGAGCTGTTTTTT. Translating it yields CASSPWTGDWELFF.

The chain is built from TRBV4-2 and TRBJ1-1, with D possibly matching TRBD1 (5 bases). CDR1 and CDR2 from the germline V gene are LGHNA and YNFKEQ. Between the trimmed V and J ends, which lost 5 bases and 2 bases, there was a span of 9 bases. CDR3 size: 13 residues. The CDR3 spells CASSETGNTEAFF. In DNA, the CDR3 is TGTGCCAGCAGCGAAACAGGAAACACTGAAGCTTTCTTT.

This chain uses TRBV18 with TRBJ2-1, with D maybe TRBD1 (6 bases). CDR3 length: 19 amino acids. Trimming shortened V by 3 bases and J by 1 base, and 22 bases separated the two germline ends. Per the germline V gene, CDR1 is KGHSH and CDR2 is LQKENI. CDR3 sequence reads: CASSPYSPFGQLSYNEQFF. The DNA of the CDR3 is TGTGCCAGCTCACCTTATTCACCTTTTGGACAGCTATCCTACAATGAGCAGTTCTTC. The variable domain in full, with the rest retrieved from reference TRBV18 and TRBJ2-1, is NAGVMQNPRHLVRRRGQEARLRCSPMKGHSHVYWYRQLPEEGLKFMVYLQKENIIDESGMPKERFSAEFPKEGPSILRIQQVVRGDSAAYFCASSPYSPFGQLSYNEQFFGPGTRLTVL.

In its sample, this clone was seen once. The V gene is TRBV11-2, the J gene TRBJ2-7; 9 bases are a match to TRBD2. Germline CDR1 and CDR2: SGHAT and FQNNGV. V lost 4 bases to trimming and J lost 3 bases; unmatched junction nucleotides: 16. This CDR3 has 18 residues. CDR3 nucleotides: TGTGCCAGCAGCTCAATTAGTGGGGGTCTAGCGGGGTTCTACGAGCAGTACTTC. It yields the protein CASSSISGGLAGFYEQYF. The variable domain in full, completed from reference TRBV11-2 and TRBJ2-7, reads EAGVAQSPRYKIIEKRQSVAFWCNPISGHATLYWYQQILGQGPKLLIQFQNNGVVDDSQLPKDRFSAERLKGVDSTLKIQPAKLEDSAVYLCASSSISGGLAGFYEQYFGPGTRLTVT.